This T cell receptor (beta chain) came from a study of OX40 agonist ivuxolimab in advanced cancers. Study summary: Intravenous ivuxolimab at 0.01 to 10 mg/kg was given to patients every 2 weeks.

Sequenced by immunoSEQ multiplex PCR; TCRdb stores in-frame clones only, minus some. The profile covers just over 95,000 clones, with roughly 88% appearing a single time and 3.5% to 4% taken by the ten largest. Germline-derived CDR1 and CDR2 are SGHNT and YENEEA. This CDR3 has 15 amino acids. Trimming took off 4 bases at V and 9 bases at J, with 19 bases between the two ends. The rearrangement joins TRBV11-3 to TRBJ2-1, with D perhaps matching TRBD2 (5 bases). The origin of this receptor is an adult with an advanced solid tumor such as melanoma, head and neck, liver or kidney cancer. Material: CD4+ or CD8+ T cells sorted from blood, obtained in a trial of the OX40 agonist ivuxolimab. The CDR3: CASSSRGSRPIEQFF. CDR3 DNA sequence: TGTGCCAGCAGCTCCAGAGGGTCCAGGCCCATTGAGCAGTTCTTC. The full variable domain, rest sourced from reference TRBV11-3 and TRBJ2-1, is EAGVVQSPRYKIIEKKQPVAFWCNPISGHNTLYWYLQNLGQGPELLIRYENEEAVDDSQLPKDRFSAERLKGVDSTLKIQPAELGDSAVYLCASSSRGSRPIEQFFGPGTRLTVL.